This TCR beta chain was obtained from a study of T cells in Graves' hyperthyroidism and ophthalmopathy. Study background: Sampling of peripheral blood happened at initial diagnosis, prior to any treatment.

The investigators amplified TCR beta CDR3 regions from RNA transcripts. HTBI primers were employed in a first-round RT-PCR of the TCR CDR3. TCRdb used MiXCR to reprocess the multiplex PCR reads, holding one entry per CDR3 protein. The sample shows hundreds of thousands of distinct CDR3 sequences, around 20% of them seen only once. The CDR3 is 14 residues long. Trimming cost V 6 bases and J 2 bases; bases outside gene matches: 5. Germline V gene data show CDR1 as DFQATT and CDR2 as SNEGSKA (reference sequence). Each diagnosis drew on symptoms, thyroxine, TRAb, thyroid ultrasound and orbital computed tomography findings. This clonotype was counted a few times. Its antigen is undetermined. Study results and caveats: Researchers found most expanded thyroid clonotypes above 0.001 in blood as well. It was a median about seven months before onset that the model predicted ophthalmopathy.

The rearrangement joins TRBV20-1 to TRBJ1-5; 9 positions match TRBD1. The receptor was derived from a woman between 50 and 59 years old with Graves' hyperthyroidism that later progressed to Graves' ophthalmopathy. The sequenced sample was blood. DNA for the CDR3: TGCAGTGCAGAAACAGGGGGCGGCAATCAGCCCCAGCATTTT. As protein: CSAETGGGNQPQHF.